A single sample gave rise to the 22 T cell receptor beta chains below, sequenced in a study of blood T cells in healthy people across ages (dated by TCRdb to 2015 to 2017). The method was 5' RACE. A second roughly 6 to 12 cycle PCR used a sample-barcoded 5' primer and a J-beta primer mix. The public sequencing data were trimmed at Q25 with fastp and processed into clonotypes with MiXCR by TCRdb, which kept only in-frame beta chains. Each record represents a unique CDR3 protein, reported with the most common genes and DNA among its rows. For this sample there are fewer than 2 million distinct CDR3 sequences; about 39% appear just once. Under 25% of the sample goes to the ten largest clones. What was sequenced was blood. The receptors were gathered from a human donor in good health.

V is TRBV6-5 and J is TRBJ2-7; D gene ambiguous. V lost 4 bases and J 4 bases, leaving 11 bases between the germline ends. CDR1 and CDR2 from the germline V gene are MNHEY and SVGAGI. This CDR3 spans 13 amino acids. In nucleotides, the CDR3 is TGTGCCAGCAGTTCTACCCTGGAGTACGAGCAGTACTTC. As protein: CASSSTLEYEQYF.

This clonotype came up a few times. The rearrangement joins TRBV29-1 to TRBJ1-1, with D perhaps TRBD1 (5 bases). CDR1 is SQVTM and CDR2 is ANQGSEA in the germline V gene. The V gene lost 3 bases and the J gene lost 7 bases, with 12 bases spanning the gap. CDR3 length: 12 amino acids. CDR3 loop: CSVDQGLGEAFF. The CDR3 nucleotides are TGCAGCGTTGACCAGGGTTTGGGTGAAGCTTTCTTT.

This sequence joins TRBV7-9 and TRBJ1-2; D gene unclear. V lost 2 bases, J lost 0 bases, and 13 bases lay in between. The CDR3 runs 16 residues. From germline, CDR1 is SEHNR and CDR2 FQNEAQ (reference sequence). Here the CDR3 reads CASSLQFALANYGYTF. DNA of the CDR3: TGTGCCAGCAGCTTACAGTTTGCGTTAGCTAACTATGGCTACACCTTC.

The J gene is TRBJ2-7, the V gene TRBV6-1; 12 bases line up with TRBD1. Germline V gene lookup returns CDR1 MNHNS and CDR2 SASEGT. V lost 6 bases, J lost 3 bases, and 6 bases stayed unmatched. The CDR3 is made up of 15 amino acids. The CDR3 DNA is TGTGCCAGCAGACCCCGGGACAGGGGGCTCTACGAGCAGTACTTC. It is translated as CASRPRDRGLYEQYF.

Here the CDR3 DNA reads TGTGCCAGCAGCCCTCGAGACCGAAACTACAATGAGCAGTTCTTC. This translates into CASSPRDRNYNEQFF. The V and J genes are TRBV7-9 and TRBJ2-1, with D uncertain. Trimming cost V 5 bases and J 3 bases, with 14 bases left between them. Per the germline V gene, CDR1 is SEHNR and CDR2 is FQNEAQ (reference sequence). The CDR3 runs to 15 residues.

A few counts support this clonotype. This chain links TRBV7-9 with TRBJ2-7; maybe TRBD1 (5 bases). V lost 5 bases to trimming and J lost 2 bases, with 16 bases between them. CDR3 size: 15 residues. CDR1 is SEHNR, CDR2 FQNEAQ, per germline (reference sequence). The DNA of the CDR3 is TGTGCCAGCAGCAAATTTGGGGCAGGAACCTACGAGCAGTACTTC. Protein sequence: CASSKFGAGTYEQYF.

This clonotype was seen only a few times. The junction departs from germline at one end; a sequencing error may be responsible. The chain employs TRBV6-2 or TRBV6-3 and TRBJ2-4; a possible D gene is TRBD2 (5 bases). Germline values: CDR1 MNHEY, CDR2 SVGEGT. The CDR3 runs 14 residues. The CDR3 spells CASSYGGLKSIQYF. For the CDR3, the DNA is TGTGCCAGCAGTTACGGTGGACTTAAAAGCATTCAGTACTTC.

V gene TRBV7-8 combines with J gene TRBJ1-2; possible D gene TRBD1, 5 bases. Germline V gives CDR1 SGHVS, CDR2 FQNEAQ. V dropped 5 bases and J dropped 6 bases, with 13 bases sitting between them. The CDR3 covers 13 residues. Written as DNA, the CDR3 is TGTGCCAGCAGCATGTCCAGGGAGGATGGCTACACCTTC. Translated, it gives CASSMSREDGYTF.

This chain links TRBV5-6 with TRBJ2-5; TRBD2 matches 13 bases. J gave up 5 bases and V 4 bases, and 14 bases lay outside the gene matches. The CDR3 spans 18 residues. Germline V gene data show CDR1 as SGHDT and CDR2 as YYEEEE. The CDR3 DNA is TGTGCCAGCAGCCCCGGGACTAGCGGGGAGTTCCCGGGGGAGACCCAGTACTTC. Translated, it gives CASSPGTSGEFPGETQYF.

The J gene is TRBJ2-5, the V gene TRBV20-1; D perhaps matches TRBD2 (6 bases). Germline CDR1 DFQATT, CDR2 SNEGSKA (reference sequence). Between the trimmed V and J ends, which lost 2 bases and 4 bases, there was a span of 17 bases. The CDR3 has 15 residues. Written as DNA, the CDR3 is TGCAGTGCTAGAACCATTCGGAGGGGTCGAGAGACCCAGTACTTC. Its translation is CSARTIRRGRETQYF.

The rearrangement uses TRBV6-5 and TRBJ2-3, with D hard to call. The V end was cut by 7 bases, the J end by 8 bases, with 16 bases between. The CDR3 extends over 13 amino acids. The germline gives CDR1 MNHEY, CDR2 SVGAGI. CDR3 in amino acids: CASTGAPHITQYF. The CDR3 bases are TGTGCCAGCACCGGCGCTCCCCACATTACGCAGTATTTT.

V gene TRBV11-2 combines with J gene TRBJ2-1; 9 bases are shared with TRBD1. The germline V gene has CDR1 SGHAT and CDR2 FQNNGV. Trimming removed 3 bases from V and 9 bases from J; junction bases left unmatched: 3. The CDR3 contains 13 residues. The CDR3 sequence is CASSLTGGTEQFF. DNA for the CDR3: TGTGCCAGCAGCTTGACAGGGGGGACTGAGCAGTTCTTC. The variable domain in full, with the rest retrieved from reference TRBV11-2 and TRBJ2-1, is EAGVAQSPRYKIIEKRQSVAFWCNPISGHATLYWYQQILGQGPKLLIQFQNNGVVDDSQLPKDRFSAERLKGVDSTLKIQPAKLEDSAVYLCASSLTGGTEQFFGPGTRLTVL.

The CDR3 region has the DNA TGTGCCAGTGTGACAGGGGGCCGAGAGCAGTACTTC. This codes for CASVTGGREQYF. The rearrangement uses TRBV28 and TRBJ2-7; 10 bases are a match to TRBD1. Per the germline V gene, CDR1 is MDHEN and CDR2 is SYDVKM. This CDR3 contains 12 residues. Trimming cost V 9 bases and J 7 bases; bases outside gene matches: 6.

This clonotype was detected a few times. The chain carries TRBV29-1 and TRBJ1-4; D not resolved. Trimming shortened V by 3 bases and J by 1 base, and 3 bases separated the two germline ends. The CDR3 has 12 amino acids. The germline V gene has CDR1 SQVTM and CDR2 ANQGSEA. CDR3 bases: TGCAGCGTTGAGGGAACTAATGAAAAACTGTTTTTT. Its protein product is CSVEGTNEKLFF.

The sample holds a few counts of this clonotype. V and J are TRBV5-1 and TRBJ2-5; perhaps TRBD1 as D (7 bases). The CDR3 totals 15 residues. The V end lost 4 bases, the J end lost 4 bases, and 17 bases lay between the germline ends. Germline V lookup: CDR1 SGHRS, CDR2 YFSETQ. CDR3 DNA: TGCGCCAGCAGCAACAAACACAGGGGAGGAGAGACCCAGTACTTC. Protein product: CASSNKHRGGETQYF. Full variable domain (missing parts from reference TRBV5-1 and TRBJ2-5): KAGVTQTPRYLIKTRGQQVTLSCSPISGHRSVSWYQQTPGQGLQFLFEYFSETQRNKGNFPGRFSGRQFSNSRSEMNVSTLELGDSALYLCASSNKHRGGETQYFGPGTRLLVL.

The chain has TRBV15 and TRBJ2-5; D gene unclear. The germline gives CDR1 LNHNV, CDR2 YYDKDF (reference sequence). With 3 bases removed from V and 4 bases from J, the gap between germline ends came to 18 bases. The CDR3 has 16 amino acids. CDR3 DNA sequence: TGTGCCACCAGCAGGCGGTCCTGGTGGGCCGGAGAGACCCAGTACTTC. Translating gives CATSRRSWWAGETQYF. Based on the CDR3 plus reference TRBV15 and TRBJ2-5, the full variable domain is DAMVIQNPRYQVTQFGKPVTLSCSQTLNHNVMYWYQQKSSQAPKLLFHYYDKDFNNEADTPDNFQSRRPNTSFCFLDIRSPGLGDTAMYLCATSRRSWWAGETQYFGPGTRLLVL.

The chain carries TRBV29-1 and TRBJ2-3; perhaps D is TRBD1 or TRBD2 (5 bases each). The V gene's germline CDR1 is SQVTM and CDR2 ANQGSEA. The ends were cut back, 0 bases at V and 2 bases at J, with 12 bases in the middle. The CDR3 runs 15 residues. Here the CDR3 reads CSVEDHGTHTDTQYF. CDR3 sequence (DNA): TGCAGCGTTGAAGATCATGGGACCCACACAGATACGCAGTATTTT.

This chain connects TRBV15 to TRBJ2-3; no definite D call. The germline CDR1 and CDR2 sequences are LNHNV and YYDKDF (reference sequence). The CDR3 spans 13 residues. V was shortened by 0 bases and J by 6 bases, with 7 bases between the two germline ends. CDR3 sequence (DNA): TGTGCCACCAGCAGAGAATTTGAGGATACGCAGTATTTT. It yields the protein CATSREFEDTQYF.

This clonotype was counted a few times. The chain carries TRBV6-2 or TRBV6-3 and TRBJ2-3, with a possible D match to TRBD1 (6 bases). Germline V CDR1 and CDR2: MNHEY, SVGEGT. The V end lost 9 bases, the J end lost 2 bases, and 12 bases lay between the germline ends. The CDR3 covers 13 residues. This CDR3 reads CASTGTYTDTQYF. The CDR3 bases are TGTGCCAGTACAGGGACGTACACAGATACGCAGTATTTT.

The chain carries TRBV5-1 and TRBJ2-1; no definite D call. Trimming took 0 bases from V and 12 from J, leaving 13 bases between them. The CDR3 sequence is 13 residues long. CDR1 is SGHRS, CDR2 YFSETQ, per germline. CDR3 residues: CASSLEVARRQFF. Here the CDR3 DNA reads TGCGCCAGCAGCTTGGAGGTGGCGCGGCGGCAGTTCTTC.

In this sample, this clonotype turned up a few times. CDR3 protein: CASSLGEWNNEQFF. CDR3 bases: TGTGCCAGCAGCTTAGGGGAGTGGAACAATGAGCAGTTCTTC. The chain has TRBV7-2 and TRBJ2-1; D is perhaps TRBD2 (5 bases). V was cut by 1 base and J by 5 bases, with 9 bases left in between. Germline V CDR1 and CDR2: SGHTA, FQGNSA. The CDR3 runs to 14 residues.

This clonotype was found a few times. The chain employs TRBV7-2 and TRBJ2-3; TRBD2 aligns across 8 bases. The germline V gene encodes CDR1 SGHTA and CDR2 FQGNSA. CDR3 length equals 15 residues. The V gene end was trimmed by 7 bases and the J gene end by 4 bases; junction bases not matched to a gene: 10. Here the CDR3 reads CASIGGGRLSDTQYF. CDR3 DNA: TGTGCCAGCATAGGCGGGGGGCGACTTTCAGATACGCAGTATTTT.